The T cell receptor (beta chain) under discussion was sequenced for a study of cytomegalovirus exposure and HLA in healthy donors. Study-wide findings and caveats: An analysis was carried out at a later point. It showed that HLA-associated TCR beta chains were more clonally expanded than equally common non-associated chains. An ancestry cluster, one associated with Asian ancestry, reportedly showed fewer N-insertions than the approximately 670-donor mean in a later analysis. Previously analyzed data showed that most TCR beta V segments were productive at a frequency of about 87% or about 30%.

As concerns this clone: Its specificity is not known.

V was pared by 3 bases and J by 0 bases, with 10 bases between. CDR3 length: 15 amino acids. PCR primers comprised 60 Vbeta and 13 Jbeta primers. Here immunoSEQ multiplex PCR was the method, and the copy in TCRdb shows in-frame clones only, minus some. The data contain about 190,000 clones, more than 70% of them seen just once; the ten biggest clones take up about 4.8%. Donors showed nominal health when sampled, although they likely had unrecorded immune exposures. The receptor comes from a man aged 25-45 years in good health and CMV-seropositive. Sample: PBMCs. The chain carries TRBV5-3 and TRBJ2-1; D gene ambiguous. TRBV5-3 is assigned to the ORF class and has an uncertain function. The CDR3 DNA follows: TGTGCCAGAAGCTACCAGGTTAGCTCCTACAATGAGCAGTTCTTC. Translation gives CARSYQVSSYNEQFF.